One sample yielded the 23 T cell receptor beta chains listed below, sequenced in a study of graft-versus-host responses after intestinal transplantation. For these TCRs, the target antigens are not known. The data were produced by immunoSEQ multiplex PCR, yet TCRdb's version contains in-frame clones alone and is incomplete. The sample has about 59,000 clones, 85% to 95% seen once. The sequencing used unstimulated CD4+ T cells sorted from spleen or lymph node cells, collected before transplant. The receptors come from a human donor who was the organ donor for an intestinal transplant.

The CDR3 DNA sequence: TGTGCCAGCAGACCTCTTCAGGGCTCCGAAGAGACCCAGTACTTC. It yields the protein CASRPLQGSEETQYF. This chain connects TRBV27 to TRBJ2-5; D possibly corresponds to TRBD1 (5 bases). The V gene's germline CDR1 is MNHEY and CDR2 SMNVEV (reference sequence). CDR3 length: 15 amino acids. V lost 6 bases to trimming and J lost 3 bases, with 17 bases between them.

This chain connects TRBV5-5 to TRBJ2-3, with D hard to call. Germline values: CDR1 SGHKS, CDR2 YYEKEE (reference sequence). The germline V and J ends were trimmed by 7 bases and 2 bases, with 11 bases remaining between them. This CDR3 has 13 residues. CDR3 nucleotides: TGTGCCAGCGGTCGGGCCTTCACAGATACGCAGTATTTT. Residues: CASGRAFTDTQYF.

V is TRBV5-1 and J is TRBJ2-1, with D perhaps matching TRBD1 (5 bases). Per the germline V gene, CDR1 is SGHRS and CDR2 is YFSETQ. Trimming removed 0 bases at V and 3 bases at J, with 10 bases between. The CDR3 has 15 residues. CDR3 coding DNA: TGCGCCAGCAGCTTGGAGGGGAACCTCTACAATGAGCAGTTCTTC. Residues: CASSLEGNLYNEQFF.

This clone was observed once. The chain links TRBV20-1 to TRBJ2-7, with 7 nucleotides matching TRBD1. Trimming took 6 bases from V and 6 from J; bases not matched to a gene: 5. The CDR3 has 11 residues. The V gene's germline CDR1 is DFQATT and CDR2 SNEGSKA (reference sequence). As DNA, the CDR3 is TGCAGTGCCAGCAGGGGGTCCGAGCAGTACTTC. Translation gives CSASRGSEQYF.

V gene TRBV4-2 combines with J gene TRBJ2-2; tentatively, D is TRBD2 (6 bases). CDR1 and CDR2 (germline): LGHNA, YNFKEQ. Deletions cut 4 bases from V and 15 bases from J, with 15 bases between. The CDR3 is made up of 12 amino acids. This chain's CDR3 is CASSRAGPVVFF. As DNA, the CDR3 is TGTGCCAGCAGCCGGGCGGGACCCGTGGTGTTTTTT.

The CDR3 DNA is TGCGCCAGCAGCTGGGGGGACACATACAATGAGCAGTTCTTC. Translated: CASSWGDTYNEQFF. The V gene is TRBV5-1, the J gene TRBJ2-1; D possibly matches TRBD1 or TRBD2 (6 bases each). Germline lookup yields CDR1 SGHRS and CDR2 YFSETQ. V lost 3 bases and J 4 bases, leaving 11 bases between the germline ends. This CDR3 is 14 amino acids long.

V gene TRBV6-7 combines with J gene TRBJ2-7; 8 bases map to TRBD1. TRBV6-7 is identified as an open reading frame with a role that is uncertain. The trim removed 5 bases at V and 4 bases at J, leaving 7 bases unmatched. This CDR3 has 14 amino acids. CDR3 nucleotides: TGTGCCAGCAGTACAGGACAGGGTAGGTACGAGCAGTACTTC. As protein: CASSTGQGRYEQYF.

This rearrangement joins TRBV29-1 to TRBJ1-1; tentatively, D is TRBD1 (5 bases). The CDR3 length is 13 residues. Per the germline V gene, CDR1 is SQVTM and CDR2 is ANQGSEA. V was trimmed by 4 bases and J by 4 bases, leaving 13 bases between them. CDR3 in DNA: TGCAGCGTTGGCCGGGGGAAAGTCACTGAAGCTTTCTTT. Its protein product is CSVGRGKVTEAFF.

The chain combines TRBV4-1 with TRBJ2-1; 11 nucleotides line up with TRBD2. With 6 bases clipped from V and 7 bases from J, the junction kept 5 bases outside the gene matches. This CDR3 has 14 amino acids. CDR1 MGHRA and CDR2 YSYEKL come from the germline V gene. The CDR3 DNA is TGCGCCAGCAGGGTAGCGGGGGGGCTGAATGAGCAGTTCTTC. Translating it yields CASRVAGGLNEQFF.

The chain recombines TRBV9 with TRBJ2-1; D ambiguous. Trimming removed 0 bases at V and 2 bases at J, with 9 bases between. CDR1 and CDR2 (germline): SGDLS, YYNGEE. This CDR3 spans 15 amino acids. The CDR3 reads CASSVEGRAYNEQFF. CDR3 DNA: TGTGCCAGCAGCGTAGAGGGTAGGGCCTACAATGAGCAGTTCTTC.

The chain is built from TRBV7-2 and TRBJ2-3, with D maybe TRBD2 (6 bases). V dropped 3 bases and J dropped 1 base, with 8 bases sitting between them. This CDR3 comprises 14 residues. Germline CDR1 and CDR2: SGHTA and FQGNSA. The chain's CDR3 is CASSLTSRTDTQYF. DNA for the CDR3: TGTGCCAGCAGCTTGACTAGTCGCACAGATACGCAGTATTTT.

The chain links TRBV30 to TRBJ2-7; 8 bases line up with TRBD1. CDR1 and CDR2 from the germline V gene are GTSNPN and SVGIG (reference sequence). Trimming cost V 5 bases and J 2 bases; bases outside gene matches: 5. The CDR3 consists of 13 residues. The CDR3 DNA is TGTGCCTGGGACAGGGGAGCCCCCTACGAGCAGTACTTC. It encodes CAWDRGAPYEQYF.

The gene calls are TRBV7-9 and TRBJ2-1, with D unresolved. CDR1 and CDR2 from the germline V gene are SEHNR and FQNEAQ (reference sequence). The CDR3 is 12 residues long. V lost 5 bases, J lost 2 bases, and 4 bases lay in between. As DNA, the CDR3 is TGTGCCAGCAGCCTCCCCTACAATGAGCAGTTCTTC. Its protein is CASSLPYNEQFF.

The chain joins TRBV7-3 to TRBJ2-3, with D uncertain. The CDR3 covers 13 residues. Germline CDR1 reads SGHTA; CDR2 reads FQGTGA. V was clipped by 5 bases and J by 3 bases, with 9 bases between them. CDR3 protein: CASSPHGTDTQYF. CDR3 DNA: TGTGCCAGCAGCCCCCATGGAACAGATACGCAGTATTTT.

The V gene is TRBV29-1, the J gene TRBJ2-7, with D possibly TRBD2 on 5 matching bases. V shed 3 bases and J shed 7 bases, with 10 bases lying between them. The CDR3 length is 11 residues. Germline values: CDR1 SQVTM, CDR2 ANQGSEA. Written as DNA, the CDR3 is TGCAGCGTTGAGCGGGTAGGGGAGCAGTACTTC. It is translated as CSVERVGEQYF.

The chain combines TRBV20-1 with TRBJ2-5; D unclear. The V and J ends lost 0 bases and 5 bases respectively, with 4 bases between them. This CDR3 contains 11 residues. Per germline, CDR1 DFQATT and CDR2 SNEGSKA (reference sequence). In DNA, the CDR3 is TGCAGTGCTAGAGAAAGGGAGACCCAGTACTTC. Amino acid sequence: CSARERETQYF.

The chain combines TRBV28 with TRBJ1-2, with 7 bases identical to TRBD1. Germline-derived CDR1 and CDR2 are MDHEN and SYDVKM. The CDR3 extends over 16 amino acids. The V gene end was trimmed by 4 bases and the J gene end by 2 bases; junction bases not matched to a gene: 10. The CDR3 bases are TGTGCCAGCAGTTCCCCATCGGACAGGCCCAACTATGGCTACACCTTC. Its translation is CASSSPSDRPNYGYTF.

This chain links TRBV5-1 with TRBJ1-1; D may be TRBD1 (6 bases). V was cut by 4 bases and J by 8 bases, with 15 bases left in between. The CDR3 has 13 amino acids. CDR1 and CDR2 (germline): SGHRS, YFSETQ. The CDR3 DNA reads TGCGCCAGCAGCCCCGGGACAACTCCCGAAGCTTTCTTT. It encodes CASSPGTTPEAFF.

This clone was detected only once. V is TRBV5-4 and J is TRBJ2-7; tentatively, D is TRBD1 (5 bases). V was cut by 4 bases and J by 0 bases, with 11 bases left in between. This CDR3 is built from 14 residues. Germline V CDR1 and CDR2: SGHNT, YYREEE (reference sequence). CDR3 nucleotides: TGTGCCAGCAGCCAAACCGACAGCTCCTACGAGCAGTACTTC. Its protein is CASSQTDSSYEQYF.

The chain joins TRBV4-1 to TRBJ2-7, with D perhaps TRBD1 or TRBD2 (6 bases each). The CDR3 is 16 amino acids. From germline, CDR1 is MGHRA and CDR2 YSYEKL. Trimming took off 0 bases at V and 2 bases at J, with 14 bases between the two ends. The CDR3 here is CASSQDYGGAPYEQYF. As DNA, the CDR3 is TGCGCCAGCAGCCAAGATTACGGGGGCGCCCCCTACGAGCAGTACTTC.

The chain recombines TRBV4-3 with TRBJ1-3; D not resolved. Trimming took 0 bases from V and 0 from J, leaving 6 bases between them. Germline values: CDR1 LGHNA, CDR2 YSLEER. This CDR3 comprises 15 residues. CDR3 sequence (DNA): TGCGCCAGCAGCCAAGAGGGCAGCTCTGGAAACACCATATATTTT. Translating gives CASSQEGSSGNTIYF.

V and J are TRBV29-1 and TRBJ1-2; 8 bases map to TRBD1. V was pared by 5 bases and J by 7 bases, with 6 bases of the junction left unmatched. The CDR3 consists of 12 residues. Germline V gene data show CDR1 as SQVTM and CDR2 as ANQGSEA. The CDR3 bases are TGCAGCGTTCATGGACAGGGAGGTGGCTACACCTTC. Translated, it gives CSVHGQGGGYTF.

The V and J genes are TRBV4-1 and TRBJ2-7, with 7 bases fitting TRBD1. Looked up from germline, CDR1 is MGHRA and CDR2 is YSYEKL. The CDR3 length is 17 residues. Trimming took 0 bases from V and 1 from J; bases not matched to a gene: 9. The DNA of the CDR3 is TGCGCCAGCAGCCAAGACCCCGGGACAGTGTCTTCCTACGAGCAGTACTTC. This translates into CASSQDPGTVSSYEQYF.